These 17 T cell receptor beta chains share one sample of origin, sequenced in a study of CD8+CD57+ T cells in acquired aplastic anemia. TCR beta VDJ and CDR3 profiles were obtained from a genomic DNA template. TCRdb processed the reads anew with MiXCR; each CDR3 protein has one entry. Of a few hundred thousand distinct CDR3 sequences in the sample, around three fifths were seen once. CD8+CD57+ cell expansion had been shown by flow cytometry in patients chosen for sequencing. The sample was sorted CD4+, CD8+, or CD8+CD57+ T cells (not recorded which) from PBMCs. These receptor sequences come from a human donor with aplastic anemia.

The rearrangement uses TRBV24-1 and TRBJ2-2; weak D call: TRBD1 (5 bases). This CDR3 spans 17 amino acids. Germline CDR1 and CDR2: KGHDR and SFDVKD. The V end lost 4 bases, the J end lost 0 bases, and 14 bases lay between the germline ends. This CDR3 reads CATSEPQGSANTGELFF. The CDR3 nucleotides read TGTGCCACCAGTGAACCGCAGGGAAGCGCGAACACCGGGGAGCTGTTTTTT.

The rearrangement uses TRBV7-9 and TRBJ1-5, with D hard to call. This CDR3 is built from 18 residues. V gave up 1 base and J gave up 0 bases, with 16 bases separating them. Germline CDR1 reads SEHNR; CDR2 reads FQNEAQ (reference sequence). The chain's CDR3 is CASSLGTSGVYSNQPQHF. In nucleotides, the CDR3 is TGTGCCAGCAGCTTAGGGACTTCCGGGGTCTATAGCAATCAGCCCCAGCATTTT.

The genes are TRBV7-2 and TRBJ2-7, with a possible D match to TRBD2 (5 bases). Per the germline V gene, CDR1 is SGHTA and CDR2 is FQGNSA. V was cut by 5 bases and J by 2 bases, with 13 bases left in between. The CDR3 runs 14 residues. As DNA, the CDR3 is TGTGCCAGCAGCCAAGCGGCGGATACCTACGAGCAGTACTTC. Residues: CASSQAADTYEQYF.

There are many counts of this clonotype. The CDR3 DNA is TGTGCCAGCAGCCCTGGGACAGGGTTCATGAACACTGAAGCTTTCTTT. Protein sequence: CASSPGTGFMNTEAFF. V gene TRBV7-9 combines with J gene TRBJ1-1, with 9 nucleotides matching TRBD1. The V gene's germline CDR1 is SEHNR and CDR2 FQNEAQ (reference sequence). The junction had 7 bases not matched to a gene; V was cut back by 5 bases and J by 0 bases. CDR3 size: 16 residues.

The V call is TRBV15, the J call TRBJ2-1; 8 bases fit TRBD2. The CDR3 is 16 amino acids. CDR1 is LNHNV, CDR2 YYDKDF, per germline (reference sequence). The J segment lost 2 bases and the V segment lost 3 bases, leaving 6 bases of the junction unmatched. CDR3: CATSSLSGGPYNEQFF. The CDR3, as DNA: TGTGCCACCAGCAGCTTAAGCGGGGGCCCCTACAATGAGCAGTTCTTC.

The chain carries TRBV19 and TRBJ2-1, with 14 nucleotides matching TRBD2. CDR3 size: 16 residues. V shed 10 bases and J 8 bases; nucleotides not matched to a gene: 13. Germline loops: CDR1 LNHDA, CDR2 SQIVND (reference sequence). DNA for the CDR3: TGTGCCACCAACCCCACCGGGACTAGCGGGAGCGATGAGCAGTTCTTC. This translates into CATNPTGTSGSDEQFF.

The rearrangement joins TRBV5-1 to TRBJ1-6; 7 bases are shared with TRBD1. This CDR3 has 15 residues. With 4 bases clipped from V and 5 bases from J, the junction kept 6 bases outside the gene matches. Per the germline V gene, CDR1 is SGHRS and CDR2 is YFSETQ. This CDR3 is CASSTQGGDNSPLHF. In nucleotides, the CDR3 is TGCGCCAGCAGCACCCAGGGGGGAGATAATTCACCCCTCCACTTT.

V gene TRBV24-1 combines with J gene TRBJ2-5; 10 bases are a match to TRBD2. The CDR3 totals 15 residues. In germline, CDR1 is KGHDR, CDR2 SFDVKD. V trimming: 4 bases; J trimming: 5 bases; junction bases outside the gene matches: 6. CDR3 DNA sequence: TGTGCCACCAGTGACCCTAGCGGGAGTGCGGAGACCCAGTACTTC. It translates to CATSDPSGSAETQYF.

This clonotype was seen a single time. This chain joins TRBV19 and TRBJ2-6; D remains ambiguous. V lost 5 bases and J 4 bases, leaving 9 bases between the germline ends. The germline V gene has CDR1 LNHDA and CDR2 SQIVND (reference sequence). There are 14 residues in the CDR3. CDR3 region: CASSDRSGANVLTF. The CDR3 region has the DNA TGTGCCAGTAGTGACCGTTCCGGGGCCAACGTCCTGACTTTC.

The genes are TRBV7-9 and TRBJ1-4, with D perhaps TRBD1 (5 bases). Trimming removed 5 bases from V and 0 bases from J, with 10 bases in between. The length of the CDR3 is 15 residues. Germline loops: CDR1 SEHNR, CDR2 FQNEAQ (reference sequence). Here the CDR3 reads CASSETATTNEKLFF. The DNA of the CDR3 is TGTGCCAGCAGCGAGACAGCTACAACTAATGAAAAACTGTTTTTT. The whole variable domain, filled in from reference TRBV7-9 and TRBJ1-4, reads DTGVSQNPRHKITKRGQNVTFRCDPISEHNRLYWYRQTLGQGPEFLTYFQNEAQLEKSRLLSDRFSAERPKGSFSTLEIQRTEQGDSAMYLCASSETATTNEKLFFGSGTQLSVL.

This rearrangement joins TRBV15 to TRBJ1-2, with D maybe TRBD1 (6 bases). The germline gives CDR1 LNHNV, CDR2 YYDKDF (reference sequence). This CDR3 region has 14 residues. Trimming took off 3 bases at V and 4 bases at J, with 12 bases between the two ends. CDR3 amino acids: CATSSDRTLYGYTF. CDR3 DNA: TGTGCCACCAGCAGCGACAGGACTCTCTATGGCTACACCTTC. Combining the CDR3 with reference TRBV15 and TRBJ1-2 gives the whole variable domain DAMVIQNPRYQVTQFGKPVTLSCSQTLNHNVMYWYQQKSSQAPKLLFHYYDKDFNNEADTPDNFQSRRPNTSFCFLDIRSPGLGDTAMYLCATSSDRTLYGYTFGSGTRLTVV.

This clonotype was counted at least ten times. The chain is built from TRBV6-6 and TRBJ1-2; 9 positions agree with TRBD1. The V segment lost 6 bases and the J segment 2 bases; nucleotides outside the gene matches: 4. The V gene's germline CDR1 is MNHNY and CDR2 SVGAGI (reference sequence). The CDR3 loop spans 14 amino acids. For the CDR3, the DNA is TGTGCCAGCAGGACTGGACAGGGGAACTATGGCTACACCTTC. Residues: CASRTGQGNYGYTF.

In its sample, this clonotype was seen once. One end of the junction fails to match germline, which may point to a read error. J is TRBJ1-3 and V is TRBV15; possibly TRBD1 for D (5 bases). The length of the CDR3 is 15 residues. Germline V gene data show CDR1 as LNHNV and CDR2 as YYDKDF (reference sequence). The CDR3 loop reads CATRDWGSSGSTIYF. The CDR3 region has the DNA TGTGCCACTAGGGACTGGGGCTCCTCTGGAAGCACCATATATTTT.

The chain is built from TRBV5-1 and TRBJ2-7; D not certain. V lost 5 bases and J lost 3, with 18 bases in between. The CDR3 sequence is 15 residues long. CDR1 and CDR2 (germline): SGHRS, YFSETQ. CDR3 sequence (DNA): TGCGCCAGCAGTTCTGAATCCTCAAATTTCTACGAGCAGTACTTC. The encoded protein is CASSSESSNFYEQYF. Filled out from reference TRBV5-1 and TRBJ2-7, the complete variable domain reads KAGVTQTPRYLIKTRGQQVTLSCSPISGHRSVSWYQQTPGQGLQFLFEYFSETQRNKGNFPGRFSGRQFSNSRSEMNVSTLELGDSALYLCASSSESSNFYEQYFGPGTRLTVT.

There are a few counts of this clonotype. This may be a read error: a much more frequent sequence differs by one nucleotide. The V call is TRBV6-5, the J call TRBJ2-2; tentative D call: TRBD2 (6 bases). The germline CDR1 and CDR2 sequences are MNHEY and SVGAGI. The CDR3 runs to 14 residues. The CDR3 spells CASSYGTVTGGLFF. DNA of the CDR3: TGTGCCAGCAGTTACGGGACTGTCACCGGGGGGCTGTTTTTT.

The rearrangement joins TRBV7-2 to TRBJ1-1; no clear D gene. V lost 6 bases and J 8 bases, leaving 16 bases between the germline ends. Germline lookup yields CDR1 SGHTA and CDR2 FQGNSA. This CDR3 spans 13 amino acids. The CDR3 coding sequence is TGTGCCAGCAGTTTTGACCCGCTAGGAGAAGCTTTCTTT. It yields the protein CASSFDPLGEAFF.

This clonotype came up once. The chain combines TRBV7-6 with TRBJ2-7; 12 bases map to TRBD2. CDR1 and CDR2 from the germline V gene are SGHVS and FNYEAQ. The V gene end was trimmed by 0 bases and the J gene end by 6 bases; junction bases not matched to a gene: 9. The CDR3 is 17 residues long. CDR3 sequence: CASSLAQLAGGGGEQYF. The CDR3 DNA follows: TGTGCCAGCAGCTTAGCGCAACTAGCGGGAGGCGGGGGCGAGCAGTACTTC.